This T cell receptor beta chain is drawn from a study of response to subunit inactivated influenza vaccine. With V trimmed by 6 bases and J by 3 bases, 8 bases remained unmatched. The CDR3 spans 14 residues. CDR1 and CDR2 (germline): SQVTM, ANQGSEA. TCRdb processed the RT-PCR reads anew with MiXCR; each CDR3 protein has one entry. This table has some 850,000 distinct CDR3 sequences, about 18% appearing once. This clonotype was recorded at least ten times. Its target is unknown. Study observations and caveats: That few new T cells are recruited by each seasonal influenza vaccination was the authors' suggestion.

Sequences were derived from PBMCs from blood, sampled 5 to 6 days after vaccination. This receptor was obtained from a man in his forties or fifties who received an inactivated influenza vaccine. This sequence joins TRBV29-1 and TRBJ2-1; 7 nucleotides align to TRBD1. In DNA form, the CDR3 reads TGCAGCGTGACAGGGTTCGATGTCTACAATGAGCAGTTCTTC. It translates to CSVTGFDVYNEQFF.